This T cell receptor (beta chain) was identified during a study of cytomegalovirus exposure and HLA in healthy donors. To note about this clone: Antigen unknown.

Regarding the study as a whole: The authors confirmed in vitro that a few CMV-associated chains were specific for CMV antigens. Altogether, 160 or so TCR beta chains were recorded as cytomegalovirus-associated. Reported performance of the classifier showed diagnosis of cytomegalovirus status with high specificity and sensitivity.

The data were produced by immunoSEQ multiplex PCR, yet TCRdb's version contains in-frame clones alone and is incomplete. Altogether about 73,000 clones are present, about 87% being singletons, with the ten largest covering 3.8%. The sequenced sample was PBMCs. This receptor was identified in a woman aged 18-29 years in good health and CMV-seropositive.

The CDR3 region has the DNA TGTGCCAGCAGTTACGACACCAGACCTGGAAACACCATATATTTT. Encoded protein: CASSYDTRPGNTIYF. V usage is TRBV2 and J usage is TRBJ1-3; D not resolved. Per the germline V gene, CDR1 is SNHLY and CDR2 is FYNNEI. The V end lost 5 bases, the J end lost 2 bases, and 13 bases lay between the germline ends. CDR3 size: 15 residues.